This paragraph covers one TCR beta chain sequence. The authors' processing: Nucleated cell number was recorded as an estimate derived from reference gene primer amplification. TCRdb's copy holds only in-frame clones and misses some; the assay was immunoSEQ multiplex PCR. V and J calls and clone size are those listed in that table; D and trimming were worked out from the DNA. The sample holds under 200,000 clones; roughly 85% are singletons and the top ten take roughly 5.1%. The source of the sample is a study of blood T cell repertoires in COVID-19. Study in general: PBMCs, B-cell-depleted T cells, or T cells provided the cDNA or gDNA that made up the material.

Trimming cost V 0 bases and J 5 bases, with 18 bases left between them. Germline CDR1 reads SGHNT; CDR2 reads YYREEE (reference sequence). The CDR3 extends over 17 amino acids. The sequenced sample consisted of peripheral blood. The source of this sequence is a woman aged 30 to 39 with acute or convalescent COVID-19. The genes are TRBV5-4 and TRBJ2-1, with D perhaps matching TRBD2 (7 bases). The CDR3 sequence: CASSLVPTGGHNNEQFF. CDR3 DNA sequence: TGTGCCAGCAGCTTGGTCCCGACGGGGGGCCACAACAATGAGCAGTTCTTC.